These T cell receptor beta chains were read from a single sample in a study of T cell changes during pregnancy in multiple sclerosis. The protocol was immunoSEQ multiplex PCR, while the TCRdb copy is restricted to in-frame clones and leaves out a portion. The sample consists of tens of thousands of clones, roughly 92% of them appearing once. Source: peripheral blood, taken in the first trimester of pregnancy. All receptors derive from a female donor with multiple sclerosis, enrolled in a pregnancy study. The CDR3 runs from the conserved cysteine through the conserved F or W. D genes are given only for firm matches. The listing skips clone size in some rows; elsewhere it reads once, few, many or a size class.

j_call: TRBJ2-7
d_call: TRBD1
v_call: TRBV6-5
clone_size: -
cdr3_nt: TGTGCCAGCAGTTACTCACAGGGGTTGGGCTACGAGCAGTACTTC
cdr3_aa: CASSYSQGLGYEQYF

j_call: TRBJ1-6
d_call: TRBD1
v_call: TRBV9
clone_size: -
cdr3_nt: TGTGCCAGCAGCCTCTCGGACAGGCATAATTCACCCCTCCACTTT
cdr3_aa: CASSLSDRHNSPLHF

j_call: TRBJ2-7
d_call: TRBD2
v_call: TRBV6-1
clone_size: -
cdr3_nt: TGTGCCAGCAGTGAAGAGCGGGGCTCCTACGAGCAGTACTTC
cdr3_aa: CASSEERGSYEQYF

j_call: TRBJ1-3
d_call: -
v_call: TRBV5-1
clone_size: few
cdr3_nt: TGCGCCAGCAGCTTGTCAGTCTCTGGAAACACCATATATTTT
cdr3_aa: CASSLSVSGNTIYF

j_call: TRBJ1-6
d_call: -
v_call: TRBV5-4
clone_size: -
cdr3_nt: TGTGCCAGCAGCTTATGGGAGTATAATTCACCCCTCCACTTT
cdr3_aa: CASSLWEYNSPLHF

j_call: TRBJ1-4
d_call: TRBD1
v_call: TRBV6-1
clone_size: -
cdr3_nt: TGTGCCAGCAGTACGGACAGGGGAGGAGAAAAACTGTTTTTT
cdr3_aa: CASSTDRGGEKLFF

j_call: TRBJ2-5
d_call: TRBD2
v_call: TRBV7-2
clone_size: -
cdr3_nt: TGTGCCAGCACTTCCGGCGGGGGTCAAGAGACCCAGTACTTC
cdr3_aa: CASTSGGGQETQYF

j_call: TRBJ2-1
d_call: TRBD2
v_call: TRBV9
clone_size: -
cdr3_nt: TGTGCCAGCAGCGGTCCTAGCGGGGATGAAGATGAGCAGTTCTTC
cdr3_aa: CASSGPSGDEDEQFF

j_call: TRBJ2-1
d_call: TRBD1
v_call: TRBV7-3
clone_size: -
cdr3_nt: TGTGCCAGCAGCTTAAGGGACAGGGTCCAATACAATGAGCAGTTCTTC
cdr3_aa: CASSLRDRVQYNEQFF

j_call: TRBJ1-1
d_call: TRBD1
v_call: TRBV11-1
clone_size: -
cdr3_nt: TGTGCCAGCAGCAAAACGGGACAGACCAACACTGAAGCTTTCTTT
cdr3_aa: CASSKTGQTNTEAFF

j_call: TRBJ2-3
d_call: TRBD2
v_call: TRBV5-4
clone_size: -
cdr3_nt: TGTGCCAGCAGCACGGGGGGGGCCCGAGATACGCAGTATTTT
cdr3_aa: CASSTGGARDTQYF

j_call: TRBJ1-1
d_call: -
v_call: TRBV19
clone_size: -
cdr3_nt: TGTGCCAGTAGTCCCCGACAGACGAACACTGAAGCTTTCTTT
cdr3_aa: CASSPRQTNTEAFF

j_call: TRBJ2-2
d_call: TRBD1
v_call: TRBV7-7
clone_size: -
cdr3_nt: TGTGCTAGCAGCCGAGGACAGGGAGGCACCGGGGAGCTGTTTTTT
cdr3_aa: CASSRGQGGTGELFF

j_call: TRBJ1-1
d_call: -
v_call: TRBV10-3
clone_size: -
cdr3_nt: TGTGCCATCAATGATTTTGAGGGAGGTACTGAAGCTTTCTTT
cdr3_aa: CAINDFEGGTEAFF

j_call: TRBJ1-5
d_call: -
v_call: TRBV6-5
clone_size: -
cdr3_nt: TGTGCCAGCAGTCGACAGGGCAATCAGCCCCAGCATTTT
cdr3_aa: CASSRQGNQPQHF

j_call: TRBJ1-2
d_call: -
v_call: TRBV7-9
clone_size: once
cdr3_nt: TGTGCCAGCCTAGCCCCCGGATCCTTCTTCTATGGCTACACCTTC
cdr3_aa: CASLAPGSFFYGYTF

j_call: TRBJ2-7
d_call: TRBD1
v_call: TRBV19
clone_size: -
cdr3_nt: TGTGCCAGTAGTATCTTAGTGGGACAGGGAAGCCACGAGCAGTACTTC
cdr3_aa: CASSILVGQGSHEQYF

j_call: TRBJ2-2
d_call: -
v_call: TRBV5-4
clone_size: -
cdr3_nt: TGTGCCAGCAGCTTCCGGGACACTTTCACCGGGGAGCTGTTTTTT
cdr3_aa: CASSFRDTFTGELFF

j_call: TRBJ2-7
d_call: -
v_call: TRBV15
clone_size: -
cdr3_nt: TGTGCCACCAGCAGAGATCAGGCCTCCTACGAGCAGTACTTC
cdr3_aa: CATSRDQASYEQYF

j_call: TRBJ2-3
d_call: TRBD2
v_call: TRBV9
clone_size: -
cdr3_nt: TGTGCCAGCAGCGTCACTAGCGGGGGCACAGATACGCAGTATTTT
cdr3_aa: CASSVTSGGTDTQYF

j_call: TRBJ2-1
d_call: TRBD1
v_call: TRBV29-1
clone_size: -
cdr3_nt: TGCAGCGTTGTTAGAGACAGGGCTAACGGCAATGAGCAGTTCTTC
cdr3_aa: CSVVRDRANGNEQFF

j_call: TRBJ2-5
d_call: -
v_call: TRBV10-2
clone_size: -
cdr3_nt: TGCGCCAGCAGTGAACAGCGGAGCCAAGAGACCCAGTACTTC
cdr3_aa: CASSEQRSQETQYF

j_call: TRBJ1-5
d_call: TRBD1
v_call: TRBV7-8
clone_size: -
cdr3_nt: TGTGCCAGCAAGACAGGGGGCAATCAGCCCCAGCATTTT
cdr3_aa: CASKTGGNQPQHF